This T cell receptor beta chain was recovered during a study of blood T cell repertoires in COVID-19. The wider study: Nucleic acid was either cDNA or gDNA, and it came from T cells, B-cell-depleted T cells, or PBMCs.

How the authors handled the data: Amplification of reference gene primers provided the estimated nucleated cell counts. The table came from immunoSEQ multiplex PCR; TCRdb's copy has only in-frame clones and leaves some out. D and trimming were read from the DNA, whereas the V and J calls and clone size are those reported in that table. This sample yields some 200,000 clones, of which about 80% are seen a single time; 8.5% to 10% belongs to the top ten. The CDR3 is made up of 15 amino acids. In germline, CDR1 is SGHTA, CDR2 FQGNSA. Trimming removed 1 base from V and 4 bases from J, with 11 bases in between.

This clonotype was sampled from a woman aged 45-60 years with active or convalescent COVID-19. Material: peripheral blood. The V call is TRBV7-2, the J call TRBJ2-1, with D perhaps TRBD2 (6 bases). DNA for the CDR3: TGTGCCAGCAGCTTAGTGGGGACTCCATACAATGAGCAGTTCTTC. Encoded protein: CASSLVGTPYNEQFF. The variable domain in full, with the rest retrieved from reference TRBV7-2 and TRBJ2-1, is GAGVSQSPSNKVTEKGKDVELRCDPISGHTALYWYRQSLGQGLEFLIYFQGNSAPDKSGLPSDRFSAERTGGSVSTLTIQRTQQEDSAVYLCASSLVGTPYNEQFFGPGTRLTVL.